This T cell receptor (beta chain) was recorded in a study of cytomegalovirus exposure and HLA in healthy donors. General study results and limits: Immune exposure information available was restricted to CMV serostatus. In an earlier analysis, most TCR beta V segments were productive about 87% or about 30% of the time.

This clone was seen more than once but under ten times. What it recognizes is unknown. Use of 60 Vbeta and 13 Jbeta primers characterized the PCR. Original processing methods: A later analysis counted 80 million or so unique TCR beta chains, 10 million to 12 million shared. The data were produced by immunoSEQ multiplex PCR, yet TCRdb's version contains in-frame clones alone and is incomplete. That table is the source of V, J and clone size, and D and trimming were worked out from the DNA. This sample carries roughly 190,000 clones, about 80% of them seen once, and the ten largest clones take approximately 2.2%. Trimming cost V 4 bases and J 7 bases; bases outside gene matches: 0. CDR1 and CDR2 (germline): SGHRS, YFSETQ. The CDR3 extends over 13 amino acids.

The TCR comes from a woman aged 45-65 years in good health and CMV-seronegative. The chain couples TRBV5-1 to TRBJ1-4, with TRBD1 matching over 11 bases. The source material was PBMCs. The CDR3 reads CASSGQGAEKLFF. Here the CDR3 DNA reads TGCGCCAGCAGCGGACAGGGGGCTGAAAAACTGTTTTTT.